The rows below give T cell receptor beta chains drawn from one sample of a study of blood T cell repertoires in COVID-19. Assay used: immunoSEQ multiplex PCR; TCRdb lists only in-frame clones, some missing. The table shows 380,000 or so clones, with approximately 77% occurring only once. The sample taken for sequencing was peripheral blood. These receptor sequences come from a human donor with acute or convalescent COVID-19. The donor label of this sample is uncertain. CDR3s include the opening cysteine and the closing phenylalanine or tryptophan. The D gene is left open where the match is weak. Size is omitted from some rows. Given values are once, few, many or a class for expanded clones.

d_call clone_size j_call v_call cdr3_nt cdr3_aa
TRBD1 - TRBJ2-1 TRBV2 TGTGCCAGCAAAAGACAGGGATCGAACTACAATGAGCAGTTCTTC CASKRQGSNYNEQFF
TRBD2 - TRBJ2-7 TRBV27 TGTGCCAGCAGCACGGGACTAGCGGGGCAACACCCCTACGAGCAGTACTTC CASSTGLAGQHPYEQYF
- - TRBJ1-6 TRBV30 TGTGCCTGGAGTCCCTCTAGTTCACCCCTCCACTTT CAWSPSSSPLHF
- - TRBJ2-7 TRBV1 TGCACCAGCAGCCAAGGGTTTCCTGGGGGACACTCTTACGAGCAGTACTTC CTSSQGFPGGHSYEQYF
- - TRBJ1-2 TRBV19 TGTGCCAGTAGACCAGGATTCTATGGCTACACCTTC CASRPGFYGYTF
TRBD2 - TRBJ2-2 TRBV7-6 TGTGCCAGCAGCTTTGATAGCGGGAGGGCGAACACCGGGGAGCTGTTTTTT CASSFDSGRANTGELFF
- - TRBJ1-1 TRBV12-3/TRBV12-4 TGTGCCAGCAGGCGACAGAACACTGAAGCTTTCTTT CASRRQNTEAFF
- - TRBJ2-1 TRBV6-5 TGTGCCAGCAGGGAGTACAATGAGCAGTTCTTC CASREYNEQFF
- once TRBJ2-1 TRBV12-1 TGTGCCAGCAGCCTAAAAACAGGGAGAGGTGAGCAGTTCTTC CASSLKTGRGEQFF
TRBD1 - TRBJ1-1 TRBV6-6 TGTGCCAGCAGTCCTCATCGGACAGGGGGAATGAACACTGAAGCTTTCTTT CASSPHRTGGMNTEAFF
TRBD1 once TRBJ1-1 TRBV12-5 TGTGCTAGTGGTTTGGGGCAGGGGGTAGGAGGCACTGAAGCTTTCTTT CASGLGQGVGGTEAFF
- once TRBJ1-1 TRBV4-1 TGCGCCAGCAGCCAAGTGGGCGGGTCGGGAGCTTTCTTT CASSQVGGSGAFF
- once TRBJ2-1 TRBV6-2/TRBV6-3 TGTGCCAGCAGCCAGGGGACACCCGAGTTCTTC CASSQGTPEFF
- few TRBJ1-2 TRBV6-5 TGTGCCAGCAGTATCCAGGGGAAAAGGGGCTACACCTTC CASSIQGKRGYTF
- once TRBJ2-2 TRBV5-8 TGTGCCAGCAGGGGAGGTAGTATTTACACCGGGGAGCTGTTTTTT CASRGGSIYTGELFF
TRBD2 - TRBJ2-7 TRBV4-2 TGTGCCAGCAGCCTCGGGGGGGGGCTCTACGAGCAGTACTTC CASSLGGGLYEQYF
- - TRBJ2-5 TRBV28 TGTGCCAGCAGTTTAACTGAAAACCAAGAGACCCAGTACTTC CASSLTENQETQYF
TRBD2 - TRBJ2-7 TRBV11-2 TGTGCCAGCAGCGGGCGCGGACTAGCGGGACGGGGGCAGTACTTC CASSGRGLAGRGQYF
TRBD2 - TRBJ2-1 TRBV2 TGTGCCAGCAGACCCCTAGCGGGGGGCTCCTACAATGAGCAGTTCTTC CASRPLAGGSYNEQFF
TRBD1 - TRBJ1-1 TRBV3-1/TRBV3-2 TGTGCCAGCAGTAACAGGGGCGGGAACACTGAAGCTTTCTTT CASSNRGGNTEAFF
- - TRBJ2-2 TRBV5-1 TGCGCCAGCAGCTTGGGATGGGCGAGCACCGGGGAGCTGTTTTTT CASSLGWASTGELFF
- few TRBJ2-7 TRBV12-3/TRBV12-4 TGTGCCAGCAGTTTCAACCGCGCCTACGAGCAGTACTTC CASSFNRAYEQYF